The clone carrying this TCR beta chain was observed a handful of times. Its specificity is unknown. V was clipped by 3 bases and J by 0 bases; unmatched bases: 5. The CDR3 length is 17 residues. Germline-derived CDR1 and CDR2 are KGHSH and LQKENI. These data are taken from a study of human T cells and chemical hapten exposure. As for the study in general: Patients got weekly scalp diphenylcyclopropenone doses over the approximately 25-week study.

Study-level results: More PT1 expanded TCRs went with higher patch test scores. There was no change with DPC sensitization in TCRs above 1 in 1000 frequency.

Noted time point: pre-sensitization, week 0. Noted treatment: therapeutic diphenylcyclopropenone sensitization with weekly scalp DPC. In TCRdb, the RACE reads were re-called with MiXCR into one record per CDR3 protein. This table holds 200,000 to 300,000 distinct CDR3 sequences, over 8% found once. This sequence joins TRBV18 and TRBJ2-6; 7 nucleotides line up with TRBD1. Source: whole blood, taken in connection with sensitization to the hapten diphenylcyclopropenone (DPC). This TCR derives from a woman aged 40 to 50 with alopecia areata. Some clones in this sample may be carry-over from other donors' samples. CDR3: CASSPPGQTSGANVLTF. The CDR3 DNA reads as TGTGCCAGCTCACCCCCGGGACAGACCTCTGGGGCCAACGTCCTGACTTTC.